This entry concerns a single TCR beta chain. Its antigen is not known. The sample originates from a study of cytomegalovirus exposure and HLA in healthy donors. Study-wide points: Most TCRs appeared rarely, but some public TCRs recurred in many donors. In a later analysis, donors in an Asian-associated ancestry cluster reportedly had fewer N-insertions in productive TCRs than the cohort mean.

With 60 Vbeta and 13 Jbeta primers, the PCR was carried out. Profiling relied on immunoSEQ multiplex PCR, and the TCRdb table lists in-frame clones only, not all of them. In the table there are around 110,000 clones, approximately 74% of which are singletons. Trimming shortened V by 3 bases and J by 2 bases, and 14 bases separated the two germline ends. Per the germline V gene, CDR1 is GTSNPN and CDR2 is SVGIG (reference sequence). The CDR3 has 15 residues. Sequencing input: PBMCs. This chain links TRBV30 with TRBJ1-5; weak D call: TRBD1 (6 bases). The receptor's source is a woman in her 40s in good health and CMV-seropositive. In DNA, the CDR3 is TGTGCCTGGAGCCAGGGGCTCCAGGGCAATCAGCCCCAGCATTTT. Translating gives CAWSQGLQGNQPQHF.